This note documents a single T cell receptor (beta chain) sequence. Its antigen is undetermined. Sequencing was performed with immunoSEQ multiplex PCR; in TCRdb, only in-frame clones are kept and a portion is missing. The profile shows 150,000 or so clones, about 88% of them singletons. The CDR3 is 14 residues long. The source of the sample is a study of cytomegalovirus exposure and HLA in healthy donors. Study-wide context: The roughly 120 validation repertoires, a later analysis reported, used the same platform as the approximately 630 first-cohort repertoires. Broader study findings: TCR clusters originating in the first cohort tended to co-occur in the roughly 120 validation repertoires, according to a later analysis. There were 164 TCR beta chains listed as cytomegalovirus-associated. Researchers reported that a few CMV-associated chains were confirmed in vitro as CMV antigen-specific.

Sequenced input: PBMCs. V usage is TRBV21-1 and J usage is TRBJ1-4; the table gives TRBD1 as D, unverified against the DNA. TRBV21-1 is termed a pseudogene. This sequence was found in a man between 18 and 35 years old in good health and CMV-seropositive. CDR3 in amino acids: CASSKGQVEEKLFF. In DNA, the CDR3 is TGTGCCAGCAGCAAAGGACAAGTAGAAGAAAAACTGTTTTTT.